This T cell receptor (beta chain) appears in the sequencing data of a study of blood T cells in healthy people across ages (dated by TCRdb to the mid-2010s). Broadly, across the study: In model experiments, template switching captured roughly one uniquely barcoded TCR beta cDNA molecule for every two T cells. Using deep sequencing normalized with unique cDNA molecular identifiers, the study measured how TCR beta repertoire diversity changes with age. Donors were grouped into four age groups: young (average 16 years), middle-aged (about 38), aged (approximately 67) and long-lived (approximately 81). To avoid experimental bias, donors of different ages were distributed randomly across sequencing lanes. The study analyzed two additional independent replicas of 1 million unique cDNA reads from the same blood draw for two donors, one aged 18 to 29 and one aged 80 or older.

Taken from the germline V gene, the CDR1 and CDR2 loops are ENHRY and SYGVKD. Its CDR3 holds 13 amino acids, cysteine through phenylalanine. Just CDR3 DNA is preserved here, 39 bases in frame from base 1. Relative to germline, V is 7 bases shorter and J is 6 bases shorter, with 16 bases between their ends. Systemically healthy Caucasian individuals from Russia, 35 to 50 in total and aged roughly 6 to 95 years, were included as donors. Each donor gave 8 to 10 milliliters of peripheral blood, drawn into EDTA-treated Vacutainer tubes. Ficoll-Paque density-gradient centrifugation was used to isolate PBMCs, with at least 6 million obtained per sample. Total RNA was extracted from PBMCs with Trizol reagent, with at least 5.5 micrograms obtained per sample. The percentages of naive CD45RAhigh/CD27high T cells were determined by flow cytometry on a PBMC aliquot from every donor. A remark on this clonotype: The clone's antigen remains unknown. Base qualities are missing; no much larger clone stands one base away.

Libraries were constructed by 5' RACE. This sample was sequenced with an Illumina HiSeq 2500. A second roughly 6 to 12 cycle PCR used a sample-barcoded 5' primer and a J-beta primer mix. Each TCR beta cDNA molecule received a unique molecular identifier from a template-switch 5' adaptor carrying 12 random nucleotides. Each sample yielded at least 2.5 million CDR3-containing paired-end reads. First-strand cDNA synthesis was performed from all RNA using the Mint cDNA synthesis kit, with priming by a TRBC-specific oligonucleotide. After uracil-DNA glycosylase treatment, a first 18-cycle PCR used universal primers M1SS and BC2_uni_R on all cDNA. Regarding the original processing steps: For normalization, 1 million high-quality reads were randomly selected from each sample, with every read carrying a distinct molecular identifier. Reads sharing molecular identifiers were discarded rather than binned into consensus sequences. CDR3 identification, clonotype clustering and error correction used MiTCR with a Q25 quality threshold and the strictest error-elimination algorithm. A nonparametric unseen species model with Euler transformation was used to estimate lower-bound total TCR beta diversity. The public sequencing data were trimmed at Q25 with fastp and processed into clonotypes with MiXCR by TCRdb, which kept only in-frame beta chains. Rows are unified per CDR3 protein, each entry keeping the most common DNA and genes. The V and J calls follow TCRdb's processing rather than the paper's. Present in this sample are 1,100,000 or so distinct CDR3 sequences, more than 35% of which were seen just once. About 19% of the sample belongs to the ten largest clones.

What the authors observed across the whole study: Estimates of total diversity based on one million sequenced T cells were considered lower bounds and underestimates. The CMV infection status of donors was not known, potentially confounding age-related changes in expanded clonotypes. As age increased, observed TCR beta diversity per million T cells dropped in a roughly linear way, and a significant reduction was already evident by age about 36. Because profiling used bulk unsorted PBMCs, naive and antigen-experienced compartments could not be compared conclusively. A strong correlation was found between observed TCR beta diversity and the percentage of naive T cells measured by flow cytometry. Compared with the aged group, more naive CD4+ T cells, fewer expanded clones and increased TCR diversity were shown by the long-lived group, suggesting age selection.

The origin of this receptor is a woman in her sixties in good health. The material sequenced was blood. Recombination linked TRBV10-3 to TRBJ2-7, with TRBD2 tentatively as D gene (5 bases match). The DNA sequence follows: TGTGCCATCATAGAGGGTGGCACGGGCGAGCAGTACTTC. It translates to CAIIEGGTGEQYF.